This T cell receptor beta chain was recovered during a study of blood T cell repertoires in COVID-19. Data came from immunoSEQ multiplex PCR; TCRdb stores just in-frame clones and leaves some out. Among approximately 25,000 clones listed, under 85% were seen once. Germline CDR1 and CDR2: KGHSH and LQKENI. The CDR3 spans 16 residues. Trimming cost V 4 bases and J 3 bases; bases outside gene matches: 3. Input material: peripheral blood. This receptor was identified in a man between 50 and 59 years old with COVID-19, enrolled during active disease. The chain links TRBV18 to TRBJ2-1, with TRBD2 matching over 13 bases. The CDR3 nucleotides read TGTGCCAGCTCACGTGGGACTAGCGGGAACTACAATGAGCAGTTCTTC. The encoded protein is CASSRGTSGNYNEQFF.